Below, one T cell receptor beta chain is given with its context. What it binds is unknown. Libraries were prepared by immunoSEQ multiplex PCR; TCRdb keeps only in-frame clonotypes and omits some of them. The sample holds some 49,000 clones, almost 80% seen once. The sample comes from a study of OX40 agonist ivuxolimab in advanced cancers. Study-level findings and limits: Clonal expansion among partial responders at 0.1-3.0 mg/kg ranked near the lowest. By week 6 at 0.1 to 3.0 mg/kg, blood CD4+ and CD8+ T cells had expanded clonally.

Collection of blood occurred at baseline, at cycle 4 day 1, and at cycle 7 day 1. The receptor was isolated from an adult with an advanced solid tumor such as melanoma, head and neck, liver or kidney cancer. Sequenced material: CD4+ or CD8+ T cells sorted from blood, taken in a trial of the OX40 agonist ivuxolimab.

In nucleotides, the CDR3 is TGTGCCAGTAGTATACCCCCGGAGGCGGGAGGACGAACGCAGTATTTT. Translated, it gives CASSIPPEAGGRTQYF. This chain connects TRBV19 to TRBJ2-3, with 8 bases matching TRBD2. Looked up from germline, CDR1 is LNHDA and CDR2 is SQIVND (reference sequence). The CDR3 covers 16 residues. The V segment lost 2 bases and the J segment 9 bases; nucleotides outside the gene matches: 13.